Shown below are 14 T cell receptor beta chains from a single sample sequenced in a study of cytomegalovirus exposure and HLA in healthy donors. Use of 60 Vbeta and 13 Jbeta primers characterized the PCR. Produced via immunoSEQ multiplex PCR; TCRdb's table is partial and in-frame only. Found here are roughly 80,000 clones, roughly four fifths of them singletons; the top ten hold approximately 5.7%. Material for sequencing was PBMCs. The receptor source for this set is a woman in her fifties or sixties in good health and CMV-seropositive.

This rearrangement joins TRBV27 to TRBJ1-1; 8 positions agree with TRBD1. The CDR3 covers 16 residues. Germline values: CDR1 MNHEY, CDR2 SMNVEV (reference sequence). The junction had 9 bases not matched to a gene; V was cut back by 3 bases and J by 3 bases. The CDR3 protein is CASSFGRGRTDTEAFF. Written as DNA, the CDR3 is TGTGCCAGCAGTTTTGGCAGGGGGCGAACTGACACTGAAGCTTTCTTT.

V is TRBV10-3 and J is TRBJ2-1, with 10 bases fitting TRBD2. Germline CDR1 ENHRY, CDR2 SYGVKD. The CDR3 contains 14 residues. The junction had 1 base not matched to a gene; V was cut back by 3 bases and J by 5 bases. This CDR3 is CAISDSGRNNEQFF. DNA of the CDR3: TGTGCCATCAGTGATAGCGGGAGGAACAATGAGCAGTTCTTC.

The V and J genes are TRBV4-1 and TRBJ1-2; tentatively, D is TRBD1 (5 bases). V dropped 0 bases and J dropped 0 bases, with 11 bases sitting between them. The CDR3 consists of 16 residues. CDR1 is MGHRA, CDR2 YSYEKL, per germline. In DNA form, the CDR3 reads TGCGCCAGCAGCCAAGACCTCGACAGAGCTAACTATGGCTACACCTTC. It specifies CASSQDLDRANYGYTF.

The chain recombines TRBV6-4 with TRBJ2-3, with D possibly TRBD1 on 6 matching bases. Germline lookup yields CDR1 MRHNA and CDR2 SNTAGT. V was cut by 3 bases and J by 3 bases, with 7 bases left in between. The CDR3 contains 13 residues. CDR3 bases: TGTGCCAGCAGTGAAACAGGGACAGATACGCAGTATTTT. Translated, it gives CASSETGTDTQYF.

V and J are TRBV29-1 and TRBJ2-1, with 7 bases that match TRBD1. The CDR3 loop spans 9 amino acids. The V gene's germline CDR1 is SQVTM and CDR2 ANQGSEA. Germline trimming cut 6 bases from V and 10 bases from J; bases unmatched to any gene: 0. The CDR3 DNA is TGCAGCGTGGGACAGGAGCAGTTCTTC. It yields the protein CSVGQEQFF.

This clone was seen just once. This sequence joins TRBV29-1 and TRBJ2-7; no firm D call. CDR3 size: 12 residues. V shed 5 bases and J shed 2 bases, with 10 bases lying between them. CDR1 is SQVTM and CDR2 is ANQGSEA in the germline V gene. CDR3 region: CSVLPGPYEQYF. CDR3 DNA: TGCAGCGTTCTCCCAGGTCCCTACGAGCAGTACTTC.

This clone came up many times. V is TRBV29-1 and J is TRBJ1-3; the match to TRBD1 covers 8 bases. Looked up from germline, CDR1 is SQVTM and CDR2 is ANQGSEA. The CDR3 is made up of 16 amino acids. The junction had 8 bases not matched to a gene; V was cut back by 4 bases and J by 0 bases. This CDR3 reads CSVGGAGGTSGNTIYF. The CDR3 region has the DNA TGCAGCGTTGGGGGGGCAGGGGGCACCTCTGGAAACACCATATATTTT.

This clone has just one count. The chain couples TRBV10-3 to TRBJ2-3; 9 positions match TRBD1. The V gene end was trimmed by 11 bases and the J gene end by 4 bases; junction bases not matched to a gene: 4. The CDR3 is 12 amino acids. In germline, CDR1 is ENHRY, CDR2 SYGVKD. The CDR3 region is CASTGGADTQYF. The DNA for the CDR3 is TGTGCCTCGACAGGGGGGGCAGATACGCAGTATTTT.

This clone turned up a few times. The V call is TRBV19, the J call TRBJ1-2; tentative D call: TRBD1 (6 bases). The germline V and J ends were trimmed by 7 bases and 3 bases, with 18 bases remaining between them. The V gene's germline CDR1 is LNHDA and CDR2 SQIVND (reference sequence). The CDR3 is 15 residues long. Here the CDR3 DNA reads TGTGCCAGTAAAACAGGGAAATACGAAGACTATGGCTACACCTTC. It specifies CASKTGKYEDYGYTF. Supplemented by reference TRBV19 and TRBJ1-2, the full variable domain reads DGGITQSPKYLFRKEGQNVTLSCEQNLNHDAMYWYRQDPGQGLRLIYYSQIVNDFQKGDIAEGYSVSREKKESFPLTVTSAQKNPTAFYLCASKTGKYEDYGYTFGSGTRLTVV.

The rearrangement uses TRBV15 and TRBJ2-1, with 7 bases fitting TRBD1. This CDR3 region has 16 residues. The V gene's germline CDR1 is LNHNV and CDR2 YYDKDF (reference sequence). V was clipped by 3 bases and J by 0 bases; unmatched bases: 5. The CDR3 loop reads CATSRSSGGSYNEQFF. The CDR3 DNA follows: TGTGCCACCAGCAGGAGCTCAGGGGGCTCCTACAATGAGCAGTTCTTC. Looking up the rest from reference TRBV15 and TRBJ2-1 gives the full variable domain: DAMVIQNPRYQVTQFGKPVTLSCSQTLNHNVMYWYQQKSSQAPKLLFHYYDKDFNNEADTPDNFQSRRPNTSFCFLDIRSPGLGDTAMYLCATSRSSGGSYNEQFFGPGTRLTVL.

In nucleotides, the CDR3 is TGTGCCAGCAGCGCAAGACAGTCCCCCTCTGGAAACACCATATATTTT. Residues: CASSARQSPSGNTIYF. The rearrangement uses TRBV7-9 and TRBJ1-3; tentatively, D is TRBD1 (5 bases). CDR1 is SEHNR, CDR2 FQNEAQ, per germline (reference sequence). The CDR3 length is 16 residues. V shed 5 bases and J shed 0 bases, with 14 bases lying between them.

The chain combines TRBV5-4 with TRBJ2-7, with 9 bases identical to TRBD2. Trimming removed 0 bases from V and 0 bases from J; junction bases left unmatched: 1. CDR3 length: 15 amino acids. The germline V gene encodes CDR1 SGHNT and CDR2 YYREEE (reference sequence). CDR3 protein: CASSLELAGSYEQYF. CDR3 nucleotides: TGTGCCAGCAGCTTGGAACTAGCGGGCTCCTACGAGCAGTACTTC.

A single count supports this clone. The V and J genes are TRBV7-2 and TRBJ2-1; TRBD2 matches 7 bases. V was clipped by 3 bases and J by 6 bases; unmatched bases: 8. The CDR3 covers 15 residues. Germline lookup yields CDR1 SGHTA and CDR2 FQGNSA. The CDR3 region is CASSFGSGYVNEQFF. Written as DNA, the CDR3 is TGTGCCAGCAGCTTCGGTAGCGGGTATGTCAATGAGCAGTTCTTC.

The CDR3 sequence is CASSYRGRAETQYF. The CDR3 DNA is TGTGCCAGCAGTTACAGGGGGCGAGCCGAGACCCAGTACTTC. The chain is built from TRBV27 and TRBJ2-5; 9 bases are shared with TRBD1. J lost 5 bases, V lost 4 bases, and 5 bases had no gene match. In germline, CDR1 is MNHEY, CDR2 SMNVEV (reference sequence). The CDR3 has 14 residues.